This note documents a single T cell receptor (beta chain) sequence. A read error may produce the germline difference seen at one junction end. CDR1 is MNHEY and CDR2 is SMNVEV in the germline V gene (reference sequence). CDR3 length: 14 residues. RNA transcripts served as the template for amplifying TCR beta CDR3 regions. During a first-round RT-PCR of the TCR CDR3, the HTBI primer set was used. TCRdb called the multiplex PCR reads again in MiXCR, with one record for every CDR3 protein. The data show a few hundred thousand distinct CDR3 sequences, 15% to 19% seen once. Stable disease denoted Graves' hyperthyroidism without ophthalmopathy progression within 18 months. Hyperthyroidism had been newly diagnosed in patients aged 18 to 65, and its duration was under 2 months. A patient was excluded if there was uncontrolled infection, other autoimmune disease, pregnancy or lactation. The data derive from a study of T cells in Graves' hyperthyroidism and ophthalmopathy. Background on the study: Specimen type is peripheral blood, collected at initial diagnosis prior to any treatment.

The chain combines TRBV27 with TRBJ2-7; no reliable D call. The sequencing sample was made of blood. The sequence came from a woman between 25 and 40 years old with Graves' hyperthyroidism. DNA for the CDR3: TGTGCCGGCAGTTTGATTTCACTCCCCTACGAGCAGTACTTC. This encodes CAGSLISLPYEQYF.